Listed below are T cell receptor beta chains from one sample, sequenced in a study of blood T cells in healthy people across ages. TCRdb re-analysed the 5' RACE reads in MiXCR, keeping a single row per CDR3 protein. This repertoire shows over 1,200,000 distinct CDR3 sequences, approximately 60% found once; its top ten account for over 5%. Sequenced material: blood. These TCRs come from a man between 18 and 29 years old in good health. Each CDR3 is given without its conserved first and last residue.

V gene,CDR3 protein
TRBV5-1,ASSWDLGTGLTEAF
TRBV3-1,ASSPPDRGLNYGYT
TRBV20-1,SGSVDYGYT
TRBV7-8,ASSPRMAQY
TRBV4-1,ASSQIGIGTGNTGELF
TRBV27,ASSQLAGITGTQY
TRBV6-6,ASSYGAVNYGYT
TRBV20-1,SASTNSPGPYKSCEQY
TRBV6-2/TRBV6-3,AVLTKAYEQY
TRBV20-1,SAVASGIRVETQY
TRBV11-2,ASSLDGSKQY
TRBV10-1,ASSAGSSGEQF
TRBV2,GRDSGANVLT
TRBV12-3/TRBV12-4,ASSFTDSPTDTQY
TRBV9,ASSVGRGSYNEQF
TRBV27,ASSLSRTYEQY
TRBV11-2,ASSLGRGLAGSNEQF
TRBV27,ASSWELAGAPYEQY
TRBV7-9,ASSLALPGLNGGWRY
TRBV12-3/TRBV12-4,ASSHLGNQPQH
TRBV20-1,SARDRASITGGSLSSYEQY
TRBV7-6,ASGAGGEDIQY
TRBV7-9,ASTRDGDTQY
TRBV7-9,ASSLRVTGDAGANVLT
TRBV20-1,SARTSGKYEQY
TRBV20-1,SARFWVQETQY
TRBV29-1,SVVIYDTGELF